This T cell receptor beta chain was recorded in a study of T cell repertoires in cytomegalovirus infection (dated by TCRdb to about 2019). Broadly, across the study: Recently identified HLA-C-restricted CMV epitopes, whose presentation resists viral immunomodulation, were targeted by peptide stimulations together with well-studied HLA-B-restricted epitopes. Donor HLA type was relevant to the analysis, because carriage of CMV infection together with the matching HLA type was indicated by public TCR beta signatures.

General conclusions and limits of the study: The ex vivo response was dominated by HLA-C-restricted CMV-specific TCR beta clonotypes, and the single most frequent clonotype in two of eight donors was supplied by these HLA-C-restricted clonotypes. In both this cohort and an independent cohort of some 380 donors, the cumulative frequency of public TCR beta family members distinguished carriers of CMV infection plus the relevant HLA type.

The label giving this sample's treatment or condition can be read as: in vitro stimulation with specific CMV peptide epitopes to enrich CMV-specific T cells. Comment on this clonotype: Its specific antigen is unknown. No base quality values were provided; no much bigger clone lies one nucleotide off.

Sequenced on an Illumina HiSeq 1500. TCRdb reworked the public reads: Q25 trimming with fastp, MiXCR clone assembly, productive beta chains retained. CDR3 protein duplicates are merged, each entry listing the most common genes and DNA. The sample table holds 650,000 to 900,000 distinct CDR3 sequences, of which approximately 30% were seen once. Together, the top ten hold roughly an eighth of the sample. V lost 3 bases and J lost 3 bases, and the count of bases not matched to a germline gene is 9. From its cysteine to its phenylalanine, the CDR3 spans 16 amino acids. Just the 48-base CDR3 DNA is kept, in frame starting at base 1. In the germline V gene (reference sequence), CDR1 corresponds to DFQATT and CDR2 to SNEGSKA.

The rearranged segments are TRBV20-1 and TRBJ2-1; 9 of the junction bases match TRBD1. This sample comprised cultured CD8+ T cells from PBMCs, obtained from culture after CMV antigen stimulation. The clonotype comes from a human donor in good health (CMV status not recorded). Some clones in this sample may be carry-over from other donors' samples. The sequenced DNA: TGCAGTGCTAGCCGTACCGGGACAGGGAACTACAATGAGCAGTTCTTC. Its protein reads: CSASRTGTGNYNEQFF.